Below, 32 T cell receptor beta chains from the same sample are listed, as sequenced in a study of blood T cells in healthy people across ages. Primers used in a second PCR of roughly 6 to 12 cycles were a sample-barcoded 5' primer and a J-beta primer mix. MiXCR was run by TCRdb on the 5' RACE reads, yielding one entry per CDR3 protein. The repertoire holds around 850,000 distinct CDR3 sequences, around 36% seen once, with about an eighth in the top ten. Specimen: blood. The receptor set was obtained from a young man in good health.

The rearrangement links TRBV4-1 to TRBJ2-2; tentative D call: TRBD1 (6 bases). CDR1 and CDR2 (germline): MGHRA, YSYEKL. The CDR3 loop spans 14 amino acids. With 0 bases removed from V and 6 bases from J, the gap between germline ends came to 8 bases. The CDR3 nucleotides are TGCGCCAGCAGCCAAGAAGAGGGGGCCGGGGAGCTGTTTTTT. Translating gives CASSQEEGAGELFF.

This clonotype was observed a handful of times. The V gene is TRBV20-1, the J gene TRBJ2-3, with 9 bases that match TRBD2. This CDR3 has 14 residues. Trimming took 4 bases from V and 4 from J; bases not matched to a gene: 6. CDR1 is DFQATT and CDR2 is SNEGSKA in the germline V gene (reference sequence). The CDR3 DNA is TGCAGTGCTATAGAGCGGGGGGCGGCAGATACGCAGTATTTT. Encoded protein: CSAIERGAADTQYF.

The chain combines TRBV5-4 with TRBJ1-4; D is possibly TRBD1 (5 bases). The germline CDR1 and CDR2 sequences are SGHNT and YYREEE (reference sequence). Trimming shortened V by 1 base and J by 7 bases, and 17 bases separated the two germline ends. The CDR3 is 16 amino acids. Here the CDR3 DNA reads TGTGCCAGCAGCTTGAGCGTCGGGGGACGGGGTGAAAAACTGTTTTTT. This codes for CASSLSVGGRGEKLFF. The variable domain in full, with the rest retrieved from reference TRBV5-4 and TRBJ1-4, is ETGVTQSPTHLIKTRGQQVTLRCSSQSGHNTVSWYQQALGQGPQFIFQYYREEENGRGNFPPRFSGLQFPNYSSELNVNALELDDSALYLCASSLSVGGRGEKLFFGSGTQLSVL.

The chain couples TRBV20-1 to TRBJ2-6; D is unclear. Trimming took 3 bases from V and 0 from J, leaving 15 bases between them. Looked up from germline, CDR1 is DFQATT and CDR2 is SNEGSKA (reference sequence). CDR3 length equals 17 residues. In DNA form, the CDR3 reads TGCAGTGCTAGGCAAAGGGATTCCTTCTCTGGGGCCAACGTCCTGACTTTC. This sequence encodes CSARQRDSFSGANVLTF.

The chain uses TRBV12-3 or TRBV12-4 and TRBJ1-1; a weak D match, TRBD1 (5 bases). Trimming left V 3 bases short and J 0 bases short, with 11 bases between. The length of the CDR3 is 15 residues. CDR3 DNA: TGTGCCAGCAGTTTCGGGGGGATCATGAACACTGAAGCTTTCTTT. Its protein is CASSFGGIMNTEAFF.

This clonotype was seen a few times. J is TRBJ2-3 and V is TRBV7-2; D ambiguous. The CDR3 is 12 residues long. V lost 2 bases and J 6 bases, leaving 6 bases between the germline ends. CDR1 and CDR2 from the germline V gene are SGHTA and FQGNSA. The CDR3 is CASSLNMDTQYF. In DNA form, the CDR3 reads TGTGCCAGCAGCTTAAATATGGATACGCAGTATTTT. Complete variable domain (other parts from reference TRBV7-2 and TRBJ2-3): GAGVSQSPSNKVTEKGKDVELRCDPISGHTALYWYRQSLGQGLEFLIYFQGNSAPDKSGLPSDRFSAERTGGSVSTLTIQRTQQEDSAVYLCASSLNMDTQYFGPGTRLTVL.

At least ten counts were recorded for this clonotype. V is TRBV29-1 and J is TRBJ2-1; 8 bases map to TRBD2. CDR1 is SQVTM and CDR2 is ANQGSEA in the germline V gene. CDR3 length: 18 residues. Trimming cost V 0 bases and J 0 bases; bases outside gene matches: 10. CDR3 DNA: TGCAGCGTTGAAGATGTGCTAGCGGGCCCGAGCTCCTACAATGAGCAGTTCTTC. Translated: CSVEDVLAGPSSYNEQFF.

On this clonotype: Being one base from a much bigger clone, this may be a read error. This chain joins TRBV29-1 and TRBJ2-3; D may be TRBD2 (5 bases). CDR1 and CDR2 from the germline V gene are SQVTM and ANQGSEA. CDR3 length: 15 residues. Trimming took 8 bases from V and 4 from J, leaving 22 bases between them. This chain's CDR3 is CSSKTGSRSADTQYF. The CDR3 DNA follows: TGCAGCTCAAAGACGGGTTCCCGTAGCGCAGATACGCAGTATTTT.

The chain has TRBV7-6 and TRBJ2-7, with unresolved D. The CDR3 is 13 residues long. Germline V lookup: CDR1 SGHVS, CDR2 FNYEAQ. The V end was cut by 0 bases, the J end by 7 bases, with 10 bases between. CDR3 sequence (DNA): TGTGCCAGCAGCTTAGCGAAAACAGTTGAGCAGTACTTC. This gives the protein CASSLAKTVEQYF.

This chain links TRBV14 with TRBJ1-2; D not certain. The CDR3 loop spans 14 amino acids. Trimming removed 2 bases from V and 7 bases from J, with 14 bases in between. Germline CDR1 is SGHDN and CDR2 is FVKESK. The DNA of the CDR3 is TGTGCCAGCAGCCAACGGTCCGGGAGAGGTGGCTACACCTTC. As protein: CASSQRSGRGGYTF.

This clonotype came up a few times. The chain has TRBV6-2 or TRBV6-3 and TRBJ2-1; 11 bases map to TRBD2. The V and J ends lost 5 bases and 4 bases, in that order; junction bases with no gene match: 10. CDR3 size: 17 residues. Germline CDR1 is MNHEY and CDR2 is SVGEGT. In nucleotides, the CDR3 is TGTGCCAGCAGTAGCACAACGGGACTAGCGGCATACAATGAGCAGTTCTTC. Amino acids: CASSSTTGLAAYNEQFF.

This clonotype has only one observation. Being one base from a much bigger clone, this may be a read error. The rearrangement joins TRBV6-2 or TRBV6-3 to TRBJ1-2; perhaps TRBD1 as D (6 bases). There are 12 residues in the CDR3. Trimming took off 11 bases at V and 2 bases at J, with 12 bases between the two ends. Per germline, CDR1 MNHEY and CDR2 SVGEGT. The chain's CDR3 is CAGETGNYGYTF. The DNA of the CDR3 is TGTGCCGGCGAAACAGGGAACTATGGCTACACCTTC.

About this clonotype itself: A much larger clone lies one base from this, so it may be a read error. The rearrangement joins TRBV7-2 to TRBJ1-4; D unresolved. This CDR3 is built from 12 residues. Per the germline V gene, CDR1 is SGHTA and CDR2 is FQGNSA. The ends were cut back, 8 bases at V and 8 bases at J, with 12 bases in the middle. For the CDR3, the DNA is TGTGCCAGCGGCCTACCGTTGGAAAAACTGTTTTTT. Translated, it gives CASGLPLEKLFF.

This clonotype has ten or more counts. The J gene is TRBJ1-2, the V gene TRBV20-1; D unresolved. This CDR3 has 14 residues. Germline CDR1 is DFQATT and CDR2 is SNEGSKA (reference sequence). Trimming removed 6 bases at V and 2 bases at J, with 16 bases between. DNA for the CDR3: TGCAGTGCATCGACACCAACAGAAAACTATGGCTACACCTTC. It codes for CSASTPTENYGYTF.

A few counts support this clonotype. The chain joins TRBV7-2 to TRBJ2-5, with a tentative D call TRBD2 (5 bases). Trimming stripped 0 bases from V and 11 bases from J, with 10 bases between. Per germline, CDR1 SGHTA and CDR2 FQGNSA. The CDR3 is made up of 12 amino acids. The CDR3 DNA follows: TGTGCCAGCAGCTTAGCCCTCTCGGGGCAGTACTTC. The encoded protein is CASSLALSGQYF.

The genes are TRBV20-1 and TRBJ1-2, with a possible D match to TRBD1 (5 bases). V lost 6 bases and J 6 bases, leaving 14 bases between the germline ends. This CDR3 has 12 residues. Germline V lookup: CDR1 DFQATT, CDR2 SNEGSKA (reference sequence). The CDR3 here is CSASGGFHGYTF. As DNA, the CDR3 is TGCAGTGCGAGTGGGGGGTTCCATGGCTACACCTTC.

In this sample, this clonotype turned up once. The chain couples TRBV29-1 to TRBJ1-2; TRBD1 aligns across 8 bases. Germline values: CDR1 SQVTM, CDR2 ANQGSEA. This CDR3 contains 16 residues. The CDR3 is CNVGQDGSLRAYGYTF. The CDR3 DNA is TGCAACGTGGGACAGGACGGATCCCTCCGGGCCTATGGCTACACCTTC.

Worth noting for this clonotype: The junction does not match germline at one end; this may be a read error. This rearrangement joins TRBV6-6 to TRBJ2-7; D gene uncertain. There are 13 residues in the CDR3. CDR1 MNHNY and CDR2 SVGAGI come from the germline V gene (reference sequence). Here the CDR3 DNA reads TGTACCAGCAGTTACTCAGTTTCCTACGAGCAGTACTTC. It is translated as CTSSYSVSYEQYF.

The V and J genes are TRBV6-2 or TRBV6-3 and TRBJ2-1, with D unclear. TRBJ2-7 matches the DNA end more closely, so the J call is doubtful. The CDR3 covers 16 residues. Germline values: CDR1 MNHEY, CDR2 SVGEGT. The CDR3 protein is CASRPMGANSYNEQYF. The CDR3 DNA follows: TGTGCCAGCAGGCCGATGGGCGCCAACTCCTACAATGAGCAGTACTTC.

The rearrangement links TRBV5-1 to TRBJ1-6, with D maybe TRBD1 (5 bases). Germline values: CDR1 SGHRS, CDR2 YFSETQ. Trimming took off 0 bases at V and 8 bases at J, with 12 bases between the two ends. This CDR3 contains 15 residues. The CDR3 DNA is TGCGCCAGCAGCTTGGGGACAAGGGGAGATTCACCCCTCCACTTT. Translation gives CASSLGTRGDSPLHF.

This clonotype has a handful of counts. The CDR3 reads CASSPQTASEKLFF. DNA of the CDR3: TGTGCCAGCAGCCCCCAGACAGCGAGTGAAAAACTGTTTTTT. The chain couples TRBV9 to TRBJ1-4; TRBD1 might be the D (5 bases). Germline CDR1 reads SGDLS; CDR2 reads YYNGEE. The CDR3 is 14 residues long. With 4 bases removed from V and 7 bases from J, the gap between germline ends came to 14 bases.

The table lists this clonotype with a few counts. This rearrangement joins TRBV15 to TRBJ2-1, with D hard to call. The germline CDR1 and CDR2 sequences are LNHNV and YYDKDF (reference sequence). The CDR3 contains 17 residues. V gave up 0 bases and J gave up 0 bases, with 12 bases separating them. The CDR3 bases are TGTGCCACCAGCAGAGAGAGGTCAGGCTTCTCCTACAATGAGCAGTTCTTC. Its protein product is CATSRERSGFSYNEQFF.

V usage is TRBV7-9 and J usage is TRBJ2-5; D is ambiguous. The CDR3 is 14 amino acids. Trimming stripped 0 bases from V and 5 bases from J, with 10 bases between. Per germline, CDR1 SEHNR and CDR2 FQNEAQ (reference sequence). The DNA of the CDR3 is TGTGCCAGCAGCTTAGCCACTTGGGCGGAGACCCAGTACTTC. This gives the protein CASSLATWAETQYF.

In the case of this clonotype: This could be a read error, since a much larger clone is one nucleotide away. The chain carries TRBV15 and TRBJ1-4, with a possible D match to TRBD1 (5 bases). CDR3 length equals 14 residues. Germline CDR1 reads LNHNV; CDR2 reads YYDKDF (reference sequence). The CDR3 coding sequence is TGTGCCTCCAGCAGCCGACAGAGAAATGAAAAACTGTTTTTT. Translated: CASSSRQRNEKLFF.

V usage is TRBV18 and J usage is TRBJ1-5, with D maybe TRBD1 (5 bases). The V gene lost 3 bases and the J gene lost 6 bases, with 12 bases spanning the gap. The CDR3 consists of 14 residues. Per germline, CDR1 KGHSH and CDR2 LQKENI. In nucleotides, the CDR3 is TGTGCCAGCTCACCCGGGGGTACGTTTCAGCCCCAGCATTTT. As protein: CASSPGGTFQPQHF.

Ten or more counts support this clonotype. This sequence joins TRBV7-9 and TRBJ2-3, with TRBD2 as a possible D gene (6 bases). This CDR3 has 11 amino acids. Trimming removed 7 bases from V and 9 bases from J, with 11 bases in between. Germline V gene data show CDR1 as SEHNR and CDR2 as FQNEAQ (reference sequence). In nucleotides, the CDR3 is TGTGCCAGCAACAGACTAGGAACGCAGTATTTT. Translation gives CASNRLGTQYF.

V is TRBV7-8 and J is TRBJ1-5, with D uncertain. CDR3 length equals 15 residues. Germline CDR1 is SGHVS and CDR2 is FQNEAQ. V was shortened by 6 bases and J by 5 bases, with 17 bases between the two germline ends. CDR3 DNA: TGTGCCAGCAGTTCCGGGGATGACCCCTATCAGCCCCAGCATTTT. Amino acids: CASSSGDDPYQPQHF.

This chain joins TRBV13 and TRBJ2-3; D might be TRBD1 (6 bases). This CDR3 comprises 15 residues. Germline V gives CDR1 PRHDT, CDR2 FYEKMQ (reference sequence). Trimming took 4 bases from V and 2 from J, leaving 13 bases between them. CDR3 bases: TGTGCCAGCAGCTCCCGACAGGAGGTCACAGATACGCAGTATTTT. Translated, it gives CASSSRQEVTDTQYF.

This clonotype was seen a few times. The V and J genes are TRBV11-2 and TRBJ1-1; the match to TRBD1 covers 7 bases. Looked up from germline, CDR1 is SGHAT and CDR2 is FQNNGV. V gave up 5 bases and J gave up 1 base; unmatched junction bases: 7. CDR3 length: 15 amino acids. The CDR3 region has the DNA TGTGCCAGCAGCGTAGGGGGCTCCCAGAACACTGAAGCTTTCTTT. It translates to CASSVGGSQNTEAFF. The full variable domain, in which reference TRBV11-2 and TRBJ1-1 provide the parts outside the CDR3, is EAGVAQSPRYKIIEKRQSVAFWCNPISGHATLYWYQQILGQGPKLLIQFQNNGVVDDSQLPKDRFSAERLKGVDSTLKIQPAKLEDSAVYLCASSVGGSQNTEAFFGQGTRLTVV.

The chain carries TRBV7-2 and TRBJ1-6; 8 bases are a match to TRBD1. The CDR3 is made up of 13 amino acids. The V and J ends lost 5 bases and 10 bases, in that order; junction bases with no gene match: 4. The germline CDR1 and CDR2 sequences are SGHTA and FQGNSA. The CDR3 region is CASSGQGRSPLHF. CDR3 DNA: TGTGCCAGCAGCGGACAGGGAAGATCACCCCTCCACTTT.

The chain links TRBV9 to TRBJ2-1, with a tentative D call TRBD2 (5 bases). The germline V gene encodes CDR1 SGDLS and CDR2 YYNGEE. There are 11 residues in the CDR3. V was pared by 2 bases and J by 9 bases, with 6 bases between. The DNA for the CDR3 is TGTGCCAGCAGCGTTGGGAGTGAGCAGTTCTTC. This sequence encodes CASSVGSEQFF.

J is TRBJ2-7 and V is TRBV7-9; 10 nucleotides align to TRBD2. J lost 6 bases, V lost 0 bases, and 5 bases had no gene match. CDR3 length: 15 amino acids. CDR1 is SEHNR, CDR2 FQNEAQ, per germline (reference sequence). This CDR3 is CASSLAGTSEGEQYF. The CDR3 nucleotides are TGTGCCAGCAGCTTAGCAGGGACTAGCGAAGGCGAGCAGTACTTC.